This T cell receptor beta chain was obtained from a study of blood T cell repertoires in COVID-19. Turning to the study itself: In each case, the material was cDNA or gDNA derived from T cells, B-cell-depleted T cells, or PBMCs.

Sequencing used immunoSEQ multiplex PCR; TCRdb keeps in-frame clones, though not all of them. This table has over 450,000 clones, roughly nine tenths appearing once. It was during active infection that Seattle patients were enrolled and then longitudinally followed. The CDR3 runs 14 residues. Germline-derived CDR1 and CDR2 are MNHEY and SVGAGI. V was trimmed by 2 bases and J by 4 bases, leaving 11 bases between them. Material: peripheral blood. The V and J genes are TRBV6-5 and TRBJ1-2; TRBD1 might be the D (6 bases). This TCR was sampled from a man between 18 and 29 years old with COVID-19, enrolled during active disease. CDR3 residues: CASSYLGQSYGYTF. CDR3 sequence (DNA): TGTGCCAGCAGTTACCTAGGACAGAGCTATGGCTACACCTTC.